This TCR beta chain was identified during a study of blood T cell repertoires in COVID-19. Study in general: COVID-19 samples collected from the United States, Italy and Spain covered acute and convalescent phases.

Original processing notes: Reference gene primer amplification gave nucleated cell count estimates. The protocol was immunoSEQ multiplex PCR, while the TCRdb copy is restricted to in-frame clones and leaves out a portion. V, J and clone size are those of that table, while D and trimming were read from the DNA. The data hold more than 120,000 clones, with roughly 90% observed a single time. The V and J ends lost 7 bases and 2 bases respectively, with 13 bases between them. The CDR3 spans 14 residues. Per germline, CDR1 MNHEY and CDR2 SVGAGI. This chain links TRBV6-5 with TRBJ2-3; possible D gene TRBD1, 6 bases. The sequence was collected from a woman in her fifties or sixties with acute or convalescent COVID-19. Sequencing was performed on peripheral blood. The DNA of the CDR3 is TGTGCCAGCACCCAGGGGTCCTTCACAGATACGCAGTATTTT. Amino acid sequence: CASTQGSFTDTQYF.